This T cell receptor (beta chain) was obtained from a study of OX40 agonist ivuxolimab in advanced cancers. TCRdb's copy holds only in-frame clones and misses some; the assay was immunoSEQ multiplex PCR. The data hold fewer than 35,000 clones, with about nine tenths observed a single time. This clone was recorded only once. CDR1 is SGHRS, CDR2 YFSETQ, per germline. Trimming left V 2 bases short and J 2 bases short, with 11 bases between. There are 14 residues in the CDR3. This sequence originates from an adult with an advanced solid tumor such as melanoma, head and neck, liver or kidney cancer. The sequencing here drew on CD4+ or CD8+ T cells sorted from blood, taken in a trial of the OX40 agonist ivuxolimab. The genes are TRBV5-1 and TRBJ2-7; D unresolved. CDR3 residues: CASSFEGNTYEQYF. DNA of the CDR3: TGCGCCAGCAGCTTCGAAGGGAATACCTACGAGCAGTACTTC.